This T cell receptor beta chain was sequenced in a study of control samples from healthy donors and cancer patients. Profiling relied on immunoSEQ multiplex PCR, and the TCRdb table lists in-frame clones only, not all of them. In the table there are more than 100,000 clones, more than 70% of which are singletons. CDR1 is MGHRA and CDR2 is YSYEKL in the germline V gene. There are 15 residues in the CDR3. The ends were cut back, 0 bases at V and 3 bases at J, with 9 bases in the middle. This sequence originates from a man between 35 and 55 years old in good health. V usage is TRBV4-1 and J usage is TRBJ1-3, with a weak D call TRBD1 (6 bases). Material: blood. DNA for the CDR3: TGCGCCAGCAGCCAAGAGGGGGCAAGTGGAAACACCATATATTTT. Translation gives CASSQEGASGNTIYF.